This TCR beta chain was identified during a study of OX40 agonist ivuxolimab in advanced cancers. The overall study: The study treated patients with ivuxolimab, an agonistic anti-OX40 (CD134) antibody. The eligibility criteria allowed prior anti-PD-1, anti-PD-L1 or anti-CTLA-4 therapy, and approximately 42% had some.

Individuals having autoimmune disease history or systemic immunosuppression were not enrolled. Method: immunoSEQ multiplex PCR; TCRdb's copy keeps in-frame clones and lacks some. The sample holds about 47,000 clones, under 90% seen once. Comment on this clone: Its matching antigen is unknown.

Findings of the study overall: CD8+ T cells showed, on average, more clonal expansion than CD4+ cells.

The germline gives CDR1 SGHAT, CDR2 FQNNGV. Losses at the gene ends were 3 bases for V and 10 bases for J; bases not matched to a gene: 7. The CDR3 consists of 14 residues. This sequence joins TRBV11-2 and TRBJ2-1, with 9 bases fitting TRBD2. This sample comprised CD4+ or CD8+ T cells sorted from blood, obtained in a trial of the OX40 agonist ivuxolimab. The source is an adult with an advanced solid tumor such as melanoma, head and neck, liver or kidney cancer. CDR3 region: CASSFDSGRREQFF. DNA for the CDR3: TGTGCCAGCAGCTTCGATAGCGGGAGAAGAGAGCAGTTCTTC.